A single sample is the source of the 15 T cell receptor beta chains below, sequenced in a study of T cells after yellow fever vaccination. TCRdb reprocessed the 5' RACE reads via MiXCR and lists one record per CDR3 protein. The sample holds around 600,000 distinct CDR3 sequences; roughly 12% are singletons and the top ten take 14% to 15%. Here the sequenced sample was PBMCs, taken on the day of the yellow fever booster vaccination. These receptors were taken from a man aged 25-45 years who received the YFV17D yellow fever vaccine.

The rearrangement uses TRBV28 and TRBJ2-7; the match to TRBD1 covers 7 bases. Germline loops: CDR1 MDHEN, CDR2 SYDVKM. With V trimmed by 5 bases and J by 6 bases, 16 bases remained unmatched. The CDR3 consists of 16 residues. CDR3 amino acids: CASSDTGALPSIEQYF. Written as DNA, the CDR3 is TGTGCCAGCAGTGATACAGGGGCGCTACCCTCCATCGAGCAGTACTTC.

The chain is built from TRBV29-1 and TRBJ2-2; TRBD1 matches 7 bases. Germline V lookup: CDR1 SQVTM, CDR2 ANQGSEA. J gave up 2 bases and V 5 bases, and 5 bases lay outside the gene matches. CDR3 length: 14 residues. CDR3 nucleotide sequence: TGCAGCGTTCAACGACAGGGCAACACCGGGGAGCTGTTTTTT. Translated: CSVQRQGNTGELFF.

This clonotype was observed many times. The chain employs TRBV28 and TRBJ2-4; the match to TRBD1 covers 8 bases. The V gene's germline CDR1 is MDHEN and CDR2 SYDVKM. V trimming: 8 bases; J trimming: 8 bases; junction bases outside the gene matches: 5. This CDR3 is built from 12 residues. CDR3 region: CASLGQGDIQYF. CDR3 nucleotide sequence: TGTGCCAGCCTTGGACAGGGAGACATTCAGTACTTC.

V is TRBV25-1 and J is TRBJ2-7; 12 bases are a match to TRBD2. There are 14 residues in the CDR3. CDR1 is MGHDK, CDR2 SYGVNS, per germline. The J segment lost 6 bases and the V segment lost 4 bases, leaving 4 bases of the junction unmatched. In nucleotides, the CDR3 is TGTGCCAGCAGTGCTAGCGGGAGGGCCGGCGAGCAGTACTTC. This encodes CASSASGRAGEQYF.

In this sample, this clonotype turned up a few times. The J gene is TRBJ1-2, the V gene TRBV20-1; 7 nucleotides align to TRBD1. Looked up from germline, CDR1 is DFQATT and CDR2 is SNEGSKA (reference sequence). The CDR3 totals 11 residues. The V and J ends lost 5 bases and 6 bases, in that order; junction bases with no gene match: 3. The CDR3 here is CSAPTGNGYTF. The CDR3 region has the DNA TGCAGTGCTCCGACAGGGAATGGCTACACCTTC.

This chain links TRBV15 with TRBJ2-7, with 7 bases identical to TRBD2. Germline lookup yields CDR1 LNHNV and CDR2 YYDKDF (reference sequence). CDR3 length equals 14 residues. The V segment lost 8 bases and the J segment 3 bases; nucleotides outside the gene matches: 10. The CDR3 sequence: CATPQVAGRYEQYF. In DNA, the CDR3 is TGTGCCACCCCTCAGGTAGCGGGTCGCTACGAGCAGTACTTC. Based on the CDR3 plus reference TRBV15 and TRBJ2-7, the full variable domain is DAMVIQNPRYQVTQFGKPVTLSCSQTLNHNVMYWYQQKSSQAPKLLFHYYDKDFNNEADTPDNFQSRRPNTSFCFLDIRSPGLGDTAMYLCATPQVAGRYEQYFGPGTRLTVT.

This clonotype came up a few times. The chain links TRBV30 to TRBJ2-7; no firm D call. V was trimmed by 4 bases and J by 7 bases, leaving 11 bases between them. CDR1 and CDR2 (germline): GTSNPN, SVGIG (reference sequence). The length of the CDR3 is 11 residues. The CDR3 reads CAWTTASEQYF. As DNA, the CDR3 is TGTGCCTGGACAACTGCCTCTGAGCAGTACTTC.

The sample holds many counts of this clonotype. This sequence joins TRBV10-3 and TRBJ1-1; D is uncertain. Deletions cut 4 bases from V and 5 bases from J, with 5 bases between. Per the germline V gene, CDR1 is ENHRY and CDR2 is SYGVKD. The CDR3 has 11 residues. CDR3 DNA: TGTGCCATCAGTGGGGATACTGAAGCTTTCTTT. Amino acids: CAISGDTEAFF.

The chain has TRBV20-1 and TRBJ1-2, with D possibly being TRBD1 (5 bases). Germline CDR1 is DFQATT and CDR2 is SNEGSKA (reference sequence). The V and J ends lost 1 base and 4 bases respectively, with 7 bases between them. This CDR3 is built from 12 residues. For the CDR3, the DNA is TGCAGTGCTAGAGGGACAACCTATGGCTACACCTTC. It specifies CSARGTTYGYTF.

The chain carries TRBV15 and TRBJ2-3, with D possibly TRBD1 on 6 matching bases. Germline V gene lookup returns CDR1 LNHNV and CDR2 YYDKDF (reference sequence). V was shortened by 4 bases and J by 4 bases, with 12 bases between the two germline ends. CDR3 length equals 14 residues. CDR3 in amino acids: CATSNDRFSDTQYF. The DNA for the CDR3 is TGTGCCACCAGCAACGACAGGTTCTCAGATACGCAGTATTTT.

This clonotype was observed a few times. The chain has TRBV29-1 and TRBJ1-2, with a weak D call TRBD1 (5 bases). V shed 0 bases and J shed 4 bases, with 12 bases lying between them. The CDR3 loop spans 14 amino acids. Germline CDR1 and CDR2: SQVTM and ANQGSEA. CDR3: CSVEDLGAVYGYTF. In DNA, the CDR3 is TGCAGCGTTGAAGATCTTGGGGCGGTCTATGGCTACACCTTC.

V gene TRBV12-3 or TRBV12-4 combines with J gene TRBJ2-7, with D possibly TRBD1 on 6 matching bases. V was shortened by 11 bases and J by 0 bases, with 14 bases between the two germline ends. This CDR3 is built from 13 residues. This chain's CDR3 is CAHRAKISYEQYF. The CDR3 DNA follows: TGTGCCCACAGGGCGAAGATCTCCTACGAGCAGTACTTC.

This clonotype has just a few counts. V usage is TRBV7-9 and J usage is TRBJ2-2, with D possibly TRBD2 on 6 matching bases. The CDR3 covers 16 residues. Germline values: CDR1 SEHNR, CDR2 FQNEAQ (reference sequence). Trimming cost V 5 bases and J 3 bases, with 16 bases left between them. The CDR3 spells CASSAFAGSDTGELFF. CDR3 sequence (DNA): TGTGCCAGCAGCGCCTTCGCGGGATCCGACACCGGGGAGCTGTTTTTT.

The CDR3 region is CAISEMTSGSVGELFF. CDR3 coding DNA: TGTGCCATCAGTGAAATGACTAGCGGGAGTGTCGGGGAGCTGTTTTTT. The chain employs TRBV10-3 and TRBJ2-2; the match to TRBD2 covers 12 bases. This CDR3 has 16 amino acids. CDR1 is ENHRY and CDR2 is SYGVKD in the germline V gene. J gave up 7 bases and V 3 bases, and 6 bases lay outside the gene matches.

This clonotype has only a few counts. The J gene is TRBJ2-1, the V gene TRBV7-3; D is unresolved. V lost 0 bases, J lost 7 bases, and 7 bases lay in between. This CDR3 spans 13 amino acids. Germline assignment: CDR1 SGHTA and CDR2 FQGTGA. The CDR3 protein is CASSLTLGNEQFF. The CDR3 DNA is TGTGCCAGCAGCTTAACGTTAGGGAATGAGCAGTTCTTC. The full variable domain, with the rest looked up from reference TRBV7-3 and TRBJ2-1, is GAGVSQTPSNKVTEKGKYVELRCDPISGHTALYWYRQSLGQGPEFLIYFQGTGAADDSGLPNDRFFAVRPEGSVSTLKIQRTERGDSAVYLCASSLTLGNEQFFGPGTRLTVL.